This passage covers 4 T cell receptor beta chains from one sample sequenced in a study of blood T cell repertoires in COVID-19. Profiling relied on immunoSEQ multiplex PCR, and the TCRdb table lists in-frame clones only, not all of them. The data show about 140,000 clones, with 81% seen just once and approximately 8% held by the top ten. Sequenced sample: peripheral blood. These TCRs come from a human donor in a cohort sampled during active COVID-19.

The V call is TRBV10-3, the J call TRBJ2-3; 15 nucleotides match TRBD2. Trimming removed 6 bases from V and 5 bases from J; junction bases left unmatched: 12. The CDR3 has 18 residues. Germline values: CDR1 ENHRY, CDR2 SYGVKD. The CDR3 here is CAIRDSGGTSGRLDTQYF. DNA for the CDR3: TGTGCCATCAGGGACAGTGGGGGGACTAGCGGGAGGTTAGATACGCAGTATTTT.

The V gene is TRBV19, the J gene TRBJ2-5; 16 bases match TRBD2. Germline V gene lookup returns CDR1 LNHDA and CDR2 SQIVND (reference sequence). This CDR3 is 17 amino acids long. V trimming: 4 bases; J trimming: 5 bases; junction bases outside the gene matches: 7. Here the CDR3 reads CASSTKGLAGGPETQYF. The CDR3 bases are TGTGCCAGTAGTACCAAGGGACTAGCGGGAGGGCCGGAGACCCAGTACTTC.

This chain uses TRBV9 with TRBJ2-2; 7 bases agree with TRBD1. The CDR3 covers 17 residues. Looked up from germline, CDR1 is SGDLS and CDR2 is YYNGEE. The ends lost 4 bases at V and 6 bases at J; junction bases unmatched: 15. For the CDR3, the DNA is TGTGCCAGCAGCTCGAACCGGGAAGGGACAGAGCCCGGGGAGCTGTTTTTT. Its protein product is CASSSNREGTEPGELFF.

The rearrangement links TRBV28 to TRBJ2-7; 15 bases are shared with TRBD2. CDR1 and CDR2 from the germline V gene are MDHEN and SYDVKM. The trim removed 6 bases at V and 3 bases at J, leaving 6 bases unmatched. The CDR3 loop spans 16 amino acids. As DNA, the CDR3 is TGTGCCAGCAGCTCGAGGACTAGCGGGGGGGGCTACGAGCAGTACTTC. Protein product: CASSSRTSGGGYEQYF.